This T cell receptor beta chain stems from a study of radiotherapy plus CTLA-4 blockade in lung cancer. Sequencing used immunoSEQ multiplex PCR; TCRdb keeps in-frame clones, though not all of them. Among under 45,000 clones listed, about four fifths were seen once. V gave up 4 bases and J gave up 9 bases; unmatched junction bases: 12. Germline V gene data show CDR1 as MGHDK and CDR2 as SYGVNS. This CDR3 has 16 amino acids. This receptor was identified in a human donor with non-small cell lung cancer that progressed on radiotherapy plus ipilimumab. The chain uses TRBV25-1 and TRBJ1-6; 7 bases align to TRBD1. The source material was peripheral blood, sampled from a patient treated with radiotherapy plus ipilimumab. CDR3 bases: TGTGCCAGCAGTGCCAATAAGGGGACAGTTAGTTCACCCCTCCACTTT. Translated: CASSANKGTVSSPLHF.